The rows below give T cell receptor beta chains drawn from one sample of a study of T cells after yellow fever vaccination. TCRdb fed the 5' RACE reads into MiXCR, producing one record per CDR3 protein. The sample has about 500,000 distinct CDR3 sequences, less than 20% seen once. The material was PBMCs, obtained less than 6 days after the first yellow fever vaccination. Receptor source: a man aged 18 to 30 who received the YFV17D yellow fever vaccine. CDR3s include the opening cysteine and the closing phenylalanine or tryptophan. The order of the fields is V gene, clone size, J gene, D gene, CDR3 DNA, CDR3 protein. The D gene is left open where the match is weak. Not all rows give a size; the values are once, few, many and, for expanded clones, a class.

TRBV7-3,.,TRBJ2-1,TRBD1,TGTGCCAGCAGCTCAAAGGGACAGGAGCAGTTCTTC,CASSSKGQEQFF
TRBV28,few,TRBJ2-3,TRBD1,TGTGCCAGCAGTTCCGCCGGGACAGGAGACACAGATACGCAGTATTTT,CASSSAGTGDTDTQYF
TRBV7-2,few,TRBJ2-1,.,TGTGCCAGCAGCCGGAACGTGGGGGGAAGCTCCTACAATGAGCAGTTCTTC,CASSRNVGGSSYNEQFF
TRBV6-5,few,TRBJ1-6,.,TGTGCCAGCTCGACAGAATTGGTCTCACCCCTCCACTTT,CASSTELVSPLHF
TRBV20-1,.,TRBJ2-6,.,TGCAGTGCTAGGGAGAGCTCTGGGGCCAACGTCCTGACTTTC,CSARESSGANVLTF
TRBV20-1,few,TRBJ1-4,.,TGCAGTGCTAAACGGGACCCCCAAAACGAAAAACTGTTTTTT,CSAKRDPQNEKLFF
TRBV7-9,few,TRBJ2-7,.,TGTGCCAGCAGCTTATTACAGGGTATCACCTACGAGCAGTACTTC,CASSLLQGITYEQYF
TRBV5-4,few,TRBJ2-1,.,TGTGCCAGCAGCTTAGGTCGTAGCAGGAGGGGTCCGAGCTCCTACAATGAGCAGTTCTTC,CASSLGRSRRGPSSYNEQFF
TRBV5-4,.,TRBJ2-2,.,TGTGCCAGCAGCCCGGAGTTCCGGGGGACTGGCGGGGAGCTGTTTTTT,CASSPEFRGTGGELFF
TRBV29-1,many,TRBJ2-3,.,TGCAGCGTTGCGACTGCTAGTAGCACAGATACGCAGTATTTT,CSVATASSTDTQYF
TRBV7-9,once,TRBJ2-7,TRBD1,TGTGCCAGCACCGAACAGGGGCCATCCTACGAGCAGTACTTC,CASTEQGPSYEQYF
TRBV9,.,TRBJ2-1,.,TGTGCCAGCAGCGCACCCTCCCGGGGATCCGTAGATGAGCAGTTCTTC,CASSAPSRGSVDEQFF
TRBV4-1,.,TRBJ2-3,.,TGCGCCAGCAGCCAAATACCCCCTACAGGGCTCATTGATACGCAGTATTTT,CASSQIPPTGLIDTQYF
TRBV7-9,.,TRBJ1-3,.,TGTGCCAGCAGCTTAGCCAGGACCTATTGGTCCGACACCATATATTTT,CASSLARTYWSDTIYF
TRBV2,.,TRBJ1-2,.,TGTGCCAGCAGTTTCCGGGACCGAGGCTATGGCTACACCTTC,CASSFRDRGYGYTF
TRBV9,.,TRBJ2-3,TRBD1,TGTGCCAGCAGCAAAACAGGGGGCTTTAGCACAGATACGCAGTATTTT,CASSKTGGFSTDTQYF
TRBV20-1,few,TRBJ2-3,TRBD2,TGCAGTGCTAGAAGGGAGGGAACTAGCACAGATACGCAGTATTTT,CSARREGTSTDTQYF
TRBV2,.,TRBJ2-2,TRBD2,TGTGCCAGCGGGGAGGGGACGACCGGGGAGCTGTTTTTT,CASGEGTTGELFF
TRBV12-3/TRBV12-4,.,TRBJ1-1,.,TGTGCCAGCAGTTTTTACGGGGGGTCCACTGAAGCTTTCTTT,CASSFYGGSTEAFF
TRBV15,.,TRBJ1-2,.,TGTGCCACCAGCAGAATTAATAACTATGGCTACACCTTC,CATSRINNYGYTF
TRBV15,few,TRBJ2-3,TRBD2,TGTGCCACCAGCAGAGATAAACTAGCGGGGGGGTATGATACGCAGTATTTT,CATSRDKLAGGYDTQYF